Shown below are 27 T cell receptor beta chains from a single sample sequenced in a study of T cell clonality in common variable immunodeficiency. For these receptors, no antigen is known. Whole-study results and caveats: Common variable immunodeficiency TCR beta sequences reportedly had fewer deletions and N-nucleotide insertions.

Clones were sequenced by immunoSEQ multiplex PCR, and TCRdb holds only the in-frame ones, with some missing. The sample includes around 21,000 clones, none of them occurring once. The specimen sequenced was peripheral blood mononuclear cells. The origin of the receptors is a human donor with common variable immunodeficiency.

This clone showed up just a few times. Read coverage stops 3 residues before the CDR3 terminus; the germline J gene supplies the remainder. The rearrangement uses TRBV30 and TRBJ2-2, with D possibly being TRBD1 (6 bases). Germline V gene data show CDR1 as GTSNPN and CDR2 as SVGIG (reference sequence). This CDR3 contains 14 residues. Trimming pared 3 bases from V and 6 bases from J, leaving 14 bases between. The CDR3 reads CAWRSQGGPGELFF. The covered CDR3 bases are TGTGCCTGGAGATCACAGGGTGGTCCCGGGGAG.

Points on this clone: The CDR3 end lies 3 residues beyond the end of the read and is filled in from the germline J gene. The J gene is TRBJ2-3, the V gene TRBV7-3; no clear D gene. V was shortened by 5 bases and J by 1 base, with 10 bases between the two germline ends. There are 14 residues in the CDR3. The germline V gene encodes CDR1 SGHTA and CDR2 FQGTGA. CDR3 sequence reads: CASSPRRGTDTQYF. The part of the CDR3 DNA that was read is TGTGCCAGCAGCCCTCGAAGGGGCACAGATACG.

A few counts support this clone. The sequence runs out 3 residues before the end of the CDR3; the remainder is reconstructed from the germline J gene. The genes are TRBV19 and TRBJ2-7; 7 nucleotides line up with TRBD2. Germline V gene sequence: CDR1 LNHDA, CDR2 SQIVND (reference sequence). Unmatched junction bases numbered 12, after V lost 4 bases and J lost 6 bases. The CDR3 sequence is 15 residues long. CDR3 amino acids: CASSTPGLSSSEQYF. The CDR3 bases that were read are TGTGCCAGTAGTACCCCGGGACTAAGCTCTTCCGAG.

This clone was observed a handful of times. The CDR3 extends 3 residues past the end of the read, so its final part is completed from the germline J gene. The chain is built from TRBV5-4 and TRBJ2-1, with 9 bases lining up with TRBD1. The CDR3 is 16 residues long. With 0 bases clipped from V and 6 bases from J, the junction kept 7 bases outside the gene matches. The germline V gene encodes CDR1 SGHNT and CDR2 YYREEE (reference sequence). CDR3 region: CASSLEGQGRINEQFF. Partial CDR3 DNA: TGTGCCAGCAGCTTGGAGGGACAGGGACGAATCAATGAG.

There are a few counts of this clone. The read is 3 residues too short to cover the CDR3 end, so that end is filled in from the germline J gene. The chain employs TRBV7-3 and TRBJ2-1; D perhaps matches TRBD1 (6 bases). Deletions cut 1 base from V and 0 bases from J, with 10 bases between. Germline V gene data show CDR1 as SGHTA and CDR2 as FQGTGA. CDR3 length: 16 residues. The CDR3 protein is CASSLMGANSYNEQFF. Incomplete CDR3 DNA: TGTGCCAGCAGCTTAATGGGGGCTAACTCCTACAATGAG. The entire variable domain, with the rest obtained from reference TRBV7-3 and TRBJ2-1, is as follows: GAGVSQTPSNKVTEKGKYVELRCDPISGHTALYWYRQSLGQGPEFLIYFQGTGAADDSGLPNDRFFAVRPEGSVSTLKIQRTERGDSAVYLCASSLMGANSYNEQFFGPGTRLTVL.

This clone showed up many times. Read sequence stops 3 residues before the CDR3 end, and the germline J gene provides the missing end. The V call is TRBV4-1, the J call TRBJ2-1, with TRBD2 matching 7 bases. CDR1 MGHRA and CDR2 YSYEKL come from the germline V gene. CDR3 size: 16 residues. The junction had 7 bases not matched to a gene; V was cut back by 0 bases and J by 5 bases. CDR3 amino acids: CASSQDRSGTNNEQFF. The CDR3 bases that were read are TGCGCCAGCAGCCAAGATCGAAGCGGGACCAACAATGAG.

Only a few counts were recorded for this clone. Partial CDR3 DNA: TGTGCCAGTAGTTCCCGACTAGCGGGGGGCCTCACAGATACG. As protein: CASSSRLAGGLTDT. The full CDR3 protein is CASSSRLAGGLTDTQYF. The rearrangement joins TRBV19 to TRBJ2-3; 13 bases agree with TRBD2. The sequence runs out 3 residues before the end of the CDR3; the remainder is reconstructed from the germline J gene. The length of the CDR3 is 17 residues. The germline V gene encodes CDR1 LNHDA and CDR2 SQIVND (reference sequence). The V and J ends lost 5 bases and 2 bases, in that order; junction bases with no gene match: 7.

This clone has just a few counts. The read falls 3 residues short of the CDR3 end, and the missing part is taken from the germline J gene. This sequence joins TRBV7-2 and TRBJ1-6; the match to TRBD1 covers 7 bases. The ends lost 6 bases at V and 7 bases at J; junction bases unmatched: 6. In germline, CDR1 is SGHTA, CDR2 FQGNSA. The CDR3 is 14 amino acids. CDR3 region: CASRGGTANSPLHF. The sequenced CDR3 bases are TGTGCCAGCAGAGGCGGGACAGCAAATTCACCC.

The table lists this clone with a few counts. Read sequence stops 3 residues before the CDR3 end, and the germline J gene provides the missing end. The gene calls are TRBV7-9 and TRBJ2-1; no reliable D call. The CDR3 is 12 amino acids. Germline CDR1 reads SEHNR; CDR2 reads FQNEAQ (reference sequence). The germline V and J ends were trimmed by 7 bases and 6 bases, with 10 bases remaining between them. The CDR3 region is CASIQGSNEQFF. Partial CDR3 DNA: TGTGCCAGCATACAAGGCAGCAATGAG.

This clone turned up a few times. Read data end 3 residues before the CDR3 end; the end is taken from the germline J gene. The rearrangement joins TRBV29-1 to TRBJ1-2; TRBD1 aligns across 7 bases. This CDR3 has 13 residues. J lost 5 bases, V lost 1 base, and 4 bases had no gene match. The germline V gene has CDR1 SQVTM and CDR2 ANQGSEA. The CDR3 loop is CSVEAGTAYGYTF. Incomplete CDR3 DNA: TGCAGCGTTGAAGCGGGGACAGCGTATGGC.

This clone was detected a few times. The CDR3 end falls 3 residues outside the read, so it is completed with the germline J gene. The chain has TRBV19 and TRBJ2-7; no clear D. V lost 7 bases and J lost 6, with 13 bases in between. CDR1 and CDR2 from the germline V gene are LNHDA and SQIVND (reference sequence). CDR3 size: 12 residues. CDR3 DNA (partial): TGTGCCAGTAACTATCACAACGGCGAG. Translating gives CASNYHNGE. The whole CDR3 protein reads CASNYHNGEQYF. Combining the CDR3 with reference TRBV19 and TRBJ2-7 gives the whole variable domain DGGITQSPKYLFRKEGQNVTLSCEQNLNHDAMYWYRQDPGQGLRLIYYSQIVNDFQKGDIAEGYSVSREKKESFPLTVTSAQKNPTAFYLCASNYHNGEQYFGPGTRLTVT.

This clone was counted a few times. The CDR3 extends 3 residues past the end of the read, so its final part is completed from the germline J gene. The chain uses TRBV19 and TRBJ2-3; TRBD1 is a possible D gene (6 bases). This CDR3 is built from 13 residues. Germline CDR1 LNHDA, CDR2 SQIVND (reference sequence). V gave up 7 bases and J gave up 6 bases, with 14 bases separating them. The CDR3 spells CASKRQDDDTQYF. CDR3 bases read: TGTGCCAGTAAGAGACAGGATGATGATACG.

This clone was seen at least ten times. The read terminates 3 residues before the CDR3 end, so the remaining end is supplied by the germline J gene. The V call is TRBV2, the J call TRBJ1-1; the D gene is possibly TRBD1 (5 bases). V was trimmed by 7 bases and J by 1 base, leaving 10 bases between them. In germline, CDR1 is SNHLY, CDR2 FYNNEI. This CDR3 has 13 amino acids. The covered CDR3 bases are TGTGCCAGCACCGAAGGGGCGAACACTGAA. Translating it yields CASTEGANTE. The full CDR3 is CASTEGANTEAFF.

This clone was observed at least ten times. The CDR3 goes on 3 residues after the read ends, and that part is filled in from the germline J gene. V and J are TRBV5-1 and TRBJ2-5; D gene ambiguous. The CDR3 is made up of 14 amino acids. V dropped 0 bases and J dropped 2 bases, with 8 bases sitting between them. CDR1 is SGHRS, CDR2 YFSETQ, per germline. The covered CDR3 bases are TGCGCCAGCAGCTTGGAAGCGTTACAAGAGACC. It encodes CASSLEALQET. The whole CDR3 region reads CASSLEALQETQYF.

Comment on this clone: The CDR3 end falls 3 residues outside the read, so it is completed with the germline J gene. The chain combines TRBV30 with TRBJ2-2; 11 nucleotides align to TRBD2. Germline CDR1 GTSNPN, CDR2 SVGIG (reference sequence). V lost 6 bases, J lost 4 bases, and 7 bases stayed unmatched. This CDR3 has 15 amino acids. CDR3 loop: CACNRLAGLTGELFF. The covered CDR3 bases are TGTGCCTGCAATAGACTAGCGGGACTCACCGGGGAG.

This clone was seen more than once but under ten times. The chain's CDR3 is CASSTTGAQTQYF. The CDR3 DNA, read in part, is TGTGCCAGTAGTACCACAGGGGCGCAGACC. The rearrangement links TRBV19 to TRBJ2-5; TRBD1 aligns across 7 bases. The CDR3 goes on 3 residues after the read ends, and that part is filled in from the germline J gene. V gave up 4 bases and J gave up 6 bases; unmatched junction bases: 5. CDR1 is LNHDA, CDR2 SQIVND, per germline (reference sequence). The CDR3 has 13 amino acids.

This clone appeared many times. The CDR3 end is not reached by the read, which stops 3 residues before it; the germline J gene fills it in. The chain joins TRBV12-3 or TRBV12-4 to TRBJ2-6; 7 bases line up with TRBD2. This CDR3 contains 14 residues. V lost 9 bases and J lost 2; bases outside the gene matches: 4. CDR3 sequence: CASAAGAGANVLTF. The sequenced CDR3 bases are TGTGCCAGTGCGGCGGGGGCTGGGGCCAACGTC.

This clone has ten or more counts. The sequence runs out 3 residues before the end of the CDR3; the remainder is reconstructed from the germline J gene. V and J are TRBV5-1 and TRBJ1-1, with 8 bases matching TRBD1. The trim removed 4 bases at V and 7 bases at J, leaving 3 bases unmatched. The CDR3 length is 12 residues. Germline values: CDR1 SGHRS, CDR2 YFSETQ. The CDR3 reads CASSAQGDEAFF. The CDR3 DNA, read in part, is TGCGCCAGCAGCGCACAGGGGGATGAA.

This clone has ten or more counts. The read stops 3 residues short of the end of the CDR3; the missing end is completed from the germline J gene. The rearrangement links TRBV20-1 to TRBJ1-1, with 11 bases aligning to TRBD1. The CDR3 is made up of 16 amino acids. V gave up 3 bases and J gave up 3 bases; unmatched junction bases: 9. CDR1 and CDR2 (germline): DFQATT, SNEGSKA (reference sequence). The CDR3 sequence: CSARPSDRGRDTEAFF. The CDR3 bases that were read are TGCAGTGCTAGGCCTTCGGACAGGGGGCGAGACACTGAA.

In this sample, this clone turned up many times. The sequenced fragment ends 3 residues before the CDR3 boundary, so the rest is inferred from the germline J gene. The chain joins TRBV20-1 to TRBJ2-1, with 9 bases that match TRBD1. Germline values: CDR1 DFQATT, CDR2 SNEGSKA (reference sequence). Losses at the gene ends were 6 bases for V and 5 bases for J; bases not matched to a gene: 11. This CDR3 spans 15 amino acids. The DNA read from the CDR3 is TGCAGTGCCCACAGGGGGCAGGGAAGGAACAATGAG. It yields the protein CSAHRGQGRNNE. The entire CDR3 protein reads CSAHRGQGRNNEQFF.

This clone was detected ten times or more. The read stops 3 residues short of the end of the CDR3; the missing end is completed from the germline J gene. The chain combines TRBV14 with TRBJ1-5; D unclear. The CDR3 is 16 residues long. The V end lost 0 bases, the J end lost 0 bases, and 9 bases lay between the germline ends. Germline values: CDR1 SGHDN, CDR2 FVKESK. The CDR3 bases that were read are TGTGCCAGCAGCCAAGAAAGACTGGATAGCAATCAGCCC. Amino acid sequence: CASSQERLDSNQP. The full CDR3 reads CASSQERLDSNQPQHF.

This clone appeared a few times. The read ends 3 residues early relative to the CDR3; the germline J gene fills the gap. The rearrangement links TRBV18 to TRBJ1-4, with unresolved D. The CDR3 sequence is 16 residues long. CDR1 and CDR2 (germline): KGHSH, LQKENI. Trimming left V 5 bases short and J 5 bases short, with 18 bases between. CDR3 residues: CASSISFPVENEKLFF. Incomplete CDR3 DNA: TGTGCCAGCTCAATCTCTTTCCCAGTCGAGAATGAAAAA.

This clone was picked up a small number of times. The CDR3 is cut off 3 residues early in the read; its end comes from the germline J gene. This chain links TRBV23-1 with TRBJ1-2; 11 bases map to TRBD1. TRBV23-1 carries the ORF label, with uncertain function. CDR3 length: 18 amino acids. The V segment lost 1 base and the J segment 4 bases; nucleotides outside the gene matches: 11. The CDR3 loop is CASSQWRTGGDPCYGYTF. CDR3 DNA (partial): TGCGCCAGCAGTCAATGGAGGACAGGGGGCGATCCCTGCTATGGC.

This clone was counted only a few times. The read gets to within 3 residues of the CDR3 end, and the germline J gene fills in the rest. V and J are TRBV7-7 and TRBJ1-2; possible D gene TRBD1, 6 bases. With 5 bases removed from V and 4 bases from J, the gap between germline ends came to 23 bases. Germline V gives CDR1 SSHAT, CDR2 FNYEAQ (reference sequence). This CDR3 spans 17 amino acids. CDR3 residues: CASSPLNRDYLSYGYTF. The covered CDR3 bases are TGTGCCAGCAGCCCACTTAACAGGGATTACTTATCCTATGGC.

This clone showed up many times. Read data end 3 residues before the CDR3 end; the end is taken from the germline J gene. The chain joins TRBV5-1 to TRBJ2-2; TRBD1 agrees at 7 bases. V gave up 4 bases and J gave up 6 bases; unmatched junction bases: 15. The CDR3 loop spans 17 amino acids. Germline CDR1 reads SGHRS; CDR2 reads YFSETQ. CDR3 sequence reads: CASSSRQGMDVAGELFF. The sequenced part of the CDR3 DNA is TGCGCCAGCAGCAGCCGACAGGGAATGGACGTCGCCGGGGAG.

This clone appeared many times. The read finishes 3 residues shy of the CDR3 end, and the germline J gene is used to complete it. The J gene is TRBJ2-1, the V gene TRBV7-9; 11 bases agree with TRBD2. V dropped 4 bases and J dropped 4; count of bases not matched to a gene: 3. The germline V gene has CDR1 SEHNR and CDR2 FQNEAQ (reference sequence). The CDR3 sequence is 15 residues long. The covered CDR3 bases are TGTGCCAGCAGCTCGGGACTAGCGGTATACAATGAG. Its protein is CASSSGLAVYNE. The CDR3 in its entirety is CASSSGLAVYNEQFF.

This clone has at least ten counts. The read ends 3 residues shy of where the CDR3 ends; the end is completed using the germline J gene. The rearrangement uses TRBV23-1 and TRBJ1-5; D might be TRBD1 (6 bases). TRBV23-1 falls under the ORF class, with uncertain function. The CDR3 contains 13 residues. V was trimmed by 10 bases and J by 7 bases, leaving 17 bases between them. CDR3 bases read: TGCGCCAACCCGGGGGGGCCACGGCAGCCC. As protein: CANPGGPRQP. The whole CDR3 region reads CANPGGPRQPQHF.